This T cell receptor (beta chain) emerged from a study of blood T cells in healthy people across ages. Study-wide results and limits: Possibly confounding the expanded clonotype changes was the fact that donor CMV status was unknown.

A second PCR, run for about 7 to 11 cycles, used a sample-barcoded 5' primer plus a J-beta primer mix. A single record per CDR3 protein comes from TCRdb applying MiXCR to the 5' RACE reads. This sample carries hundreds of thousands of distinct CDR3 sequences, around 21% of them seen once, and the ten largest clones take 3% to 4%. Trimming left V 0 bases short and J 3 bases short, with 12 bases between. This CDR3 is built from 16 residues. CDR1 and CDR2 (germline): SNHLY, FYNNEI. Note on this clonotype: Its antigen is unidentified.

The chain employs TRBV2 and TRBJ1-5; D call uncertain. Sequenced material: blood. The source of this sequence is a man between 65 and 85 years old in good health. CDR3 sequence: CASSEALRGINQPQHF. The CDR3 DNA reads TGTGCCAGCAGTGAAGCACTTCGGGGAATCAATCAGCCCCAGCATTTT.